The 8 T cell receptor beta chains reported below all come from one sample, sequenced in a study of OX40 agonist ivuxolimab in advanced cancers. Data came from immunoSEQ multiplex PCR; TCRdb stores just in-frame clones and leaves some out. The sample includes fewer than 85,000 clones, 90% of them seen just once. The starting material was CD4+ or CD8+ T cells sorted from blood, obtained in a trial of the OX40 agonist ivuxolimab. The receptor source for this set is an adult with an advanced solid tumor such as melanoma, head and neck, liver or kidney cancer.

The CDR3 loop reads CASSPPGTGRNTIYF. The CDR3 coding sequence is TGTGCCAGCTCACCACCCGGGACAGGAAGAAACACCATATATTTT. The chain couples TRBV18 to TRBJ1-3; 8 bases match TRBD1. This CDR3 contains 15 residues. CDR1 and CDR2 from the germline V gene are KGHSH and LQKENI. V trimming: 0 bases; J trimming: 5 bases; junction bases outside the gene matches: 3.

This chain connects TRBV21-1 to TRBJ2-1; the table's D call, TRBD1, has no DNA check behind it. TRBV21-1 is an annotated pseudogene. The CDR3 loop spans 15 amino acids. CDR3 bases: TGTGCCAGCAGCAATCCCGGGACAGGGAACAATGAGCAGTTCTTC. Amino acid sequence: CASSNPGTGNNEQFF.

The rearrangement joins TRBV5-6 to TRBJ1-4; weak D call: TRBD1 (5 bases). In germline, CDR1 is SGHDT, CDR2 YYEEEE. The CDR3 length is 12 residues. V was clipped by 1 base and J by 15 bases, with 13 bases between them. The CDR3 bases are TGTGCCAGCAGCTTGCGGGGCGTCAGGTTGTTTTTT. It encodes CASSLRGVRLFF.

This chain connects TRBV18 to TRBJ1-1; D gene ambiguous. Germline CDR1 and CDR2: KGHSH and LQKENI. Trimming cost V 0 bases and J 0 bases, with 8 bases left between them. The CDR3 consists of 15 residues. The CDR3 sequence: CASSPPDRVNTEAFF. For the CDR3, the DNA is TGTGCCAGCTCACCACCGGATCGAGTGAACACTGAAGCTTTCTTT.

V is TRBV13 and J is TRBJ2-1; 7 bases fit TRBD2. This CDR3 has 15 amino acids. J gave up 6 bases and V 5 bases, and 10 bases lay outside the gene matches. Germline lookup yields CDR1 PRHDT and CDR2 FYEKMQ (reference sequence). The chain's CDR3 is CASSLWTSQANEQFF. CDR3 bases: TGTGCCAGCAGCCTCTGGACTAGTCAGGCCAATGAGCAGTTCTTC.

The CDR3: CASMRTDPLETQYF. CDR3 DNA: TGTGCCAGCATGCGAACGGACCCGTTGGAGACCCAGTACTTC. This sequence joins TRBV5-6 and TRBJ2-5; no reliable D call. The length of the CDR3 is 14 residues. Germline CDR1 and CDR2: SGHDT and YYEEEE. The V gene lost 6 bases and the J gene lost 5 bases, with 17 bases spanning the gap.

This chain connects TRBV5-6 to TRBJ2-5; D is uncertain. Germline CDR1 reads SGHDT; CDR2 reads YYEEEE. V lost 2 bases, J lost 5 bases, and 4 bases lay in between. This CDR3 contains 11 residues. The CDR3: CASSFEETQYF. The CDR3 DNA reads as TGTGCCAGCAGCTTTGAGGAGACCCAGTACTTC.

This sequence joins TRBV4-2 and TRBJ2-7; D remains ambiguous. The germline V and J ends were trimmed by 0 bases and 4 bases, with 10 bases remaining between them. The length of the CDR3 is 14 residues. The germline V gene has CDR1 LGHNA and CDR2 YNFKEQ. CDR3 loop: CASSQEVVRYEQYF. The CDR3 DNA follows: TGTGCCAGCAGCCAAGAAGTAGTTAGGTACGAGCAGTACTTC.